These 16 T cell receptor beta chains share one sample of origin, sequenced in a study of vaccination and CD4 T cells after COVID-19. No antigen has been assigned to these receptors. The treatment was: approximately 11-day PBMC culture with coronavirus spike peptide pools or control peptides (ViraFEST assay). The Oncomine TCR Beta short-read assay generated sequence data from the DNA of cultured CD4+ T cells. TCRdb redid the calling of the PCR reads with MiXCR, one entry per CDR3 protein. Altogether 15,000 to 20,000 distinct CDR3 sequences are present, 55% being singletons, with the ten largest covering about 9.8%. Sequenced material: CD4+ T cells from blood, cultured in vitro. These receptors were collected from a human donor who had recovered from COVID-19.

This clonotype turned up a few times. The genes are TRBV20-1 and TRBJ1-1; D call uncertain. V was trimmed by 4 bases and J by 1 base, leaving 10 bases between them. The CDR3 has 13 residues. Germline V gene sequence: CDR1 DFQATT, CDR2 SNEGSKA (reference sequence). Here the CDR3 reads CSATLGANTEAFF. The CDR3 DNA is TGCAGTGCTACGCTTGGCGCGAACACTGAAGCTTTCTTT.

The chain recombines TRBV20-1 with TRBJ1-2; TRBD1 matches 8 bases. This CDR3 comprises 13 residues. Germline CDR1 and CDR2: DFQATT and SNEGSKA (reference sequence). V was pared by 6 bases and J by 6 bases, with 9 bases of the junction left unmatched. DNA for the CDR3: TGCAGTGCGGTCCAGGGGGCGCGGGATGGCTACACCTTC. Encoded protein: CSAVQGARDGYTF.

The rearrangement links TRBV5-1 to TRBJ2-5; D may be TRBD2 (5 bases). The CDR3 has 14 amino acids. V lost 2 bases to trimming and J lost 9 bases, with 17 bases between them. CDR1 SGHRS and CDR2 YFSETQ come from the germline V gene. As DNA, the CDR3 is TGCGCCAGCAGCTTTTATCGACGGCAGGAGGCCCAGTACTTC. It translates to CASSFYRRQEAQYF.

The gene calls are TRBV7-2 and TRBJ1-5; TRBD1 is a possible D gene (6 bases). The CDR3 is 14 residues long. The ends were cut back, 3 bases at V and 7 bases at J, with 13 bases in the middle. Germline CDR1 reads SGHTA; CDR2 reads FQGNSA. The CDR3 region has the DNA TGTGCCAGCAGCTTCGGGAGGGGGAGGCAGCCCCAGCATTTT. It specifies CASSFGRGRQPQHF.

This chain uses TRBV11-3 with TRBJ2-1; 9 positions agree with TRBD2. CDR3 length: 17 amino acids. V shed 1 base and J 0 bases; nucleotides not matched to a gene: 4. Germline V gene lookup returns CDR1 SGHNT and CDR2 YENEEA. The CDR3 sequence is CASSLGGRGLSYNEQFF. Written as DNA, the CDR3 is TGTGCCAGCAGCTTAGGCGGGAGGGGACTCTCCTACAATGAGCAGTTCTTC. Variable domain in full (rest from reference TRBV11-3 and TRBJ2-1): EAGVVQSPRYKIIEKKQPVAFWCNPISGHNTLYWYLQNLGQGPELLIRYENEEAVDDSQLPKDRFSAERLKGVDSTLKIQPAELGDSAVYLCASSLGGRGLSYNEQFFGPGTRLTVL.

J is TRBJ2-5 and V is TRBV10-3; no reliable D call. From germline, CDR1 is ENHRY and CDR2 SYGVKD. Trimming pared 4 bases from V and 0 bases from J, leaving 3 bases between. The CDR3 contains 12 residues. The CDR3: CAISGDQETQYF. Written as DNA, the CDR3 is TGTGCCATCAGTGGTGACCAAGAGACCCAGTACTTC.

In its sample, this clonotype was seen a few times. V gene TRBV9 combines with J gene TRBJ2-1; 7 positions agree with TRBD2. The CDR3 contains 15 residues. Germline CDR1 is SGDLS and CDR2 is YYNGEE. The V segment lost 6 bases and the J segment 8 bases; nucleotides outside the gene matches: 14. The CDR3 DNA sequence: TGTGCCAGCACCTGGGGCGGGAGCCCCTGGGATGAGCAGTTCTTC. This sequence encodes CASTWGGSPWDEQFF.

The rearrangement uses TRBV12-3 or TRBV12-4 and TRBJ2-7; TRBD1 might be the D (7 bases). Trimming shortened V by 5 bases and J by 9 bases, and 17 bases separated the two germline ends. There are 13 residues in the CDR3. Here the CDR3 reads CASSLRQGGWQYF. CDR3 bases: TGTGCCAGCAGTCTTAGACAGGGAGGTTGGCAGTACTTC.

The chain is built from TRBV7-2 and TRBJ1-3; D call uncertain. This CDR3 is 13 amino acids long. The V gene lost 5 bases and the J gene lost 3 bases, with 8 bases spanning the gap. Germline V gene data show CDR1 as SGHTA and CDR2 as FQGNSA. The CDR3: CASSRTGGNTIYF. CDR3 DNA sequence: TGTGCCAGCAGCCGGACGGGTGGAAACACCATATATTTT.

The chain employs TRBV15 and TRBJ2-1; possible D gene TRBD2, 5 bases. CDR1 is LNHNV, CDR2 YYDKDF, per germline (reference sequence). V lost 0 bases and J lost 5, with 20 bases in between. The CDR3 covers 18 residues. CDR3: CATSREGHQRAQNNEQFF. For the CDR3, the DNA is TGTGCCACCAGCAGAGAGGGTCATCAGAGGGCCCAAAACAATGAGCAGTTCTTC.

The rearrangement uses TRBV27 and TRBJ1-2; D is undetermined. CDR1 and CDR2 from the germline V gene are MNHEY and SMNVEV (reference sequence). The CDR3 runs to 13 residues. Between the trimmed V and J ends, which lost 5 bases and 4 bases, there was a span of 11 bases. The CDR3 bases are TGTGCCAGCAGTCCGTTCGGCTGCTATGGCTACACCTTC. Translating gives CASSPFGCYGYTF.

The chain is built from TRBV2 and TRBJ2-7, with no clear D. Germline CDR1 SNHLY, CDR2 FYNNEI. This CDR3 has 12 amino acids. The V end was cut by 5 bases, the J end by 4 bases, with 9 bases between. CDR3 sequence reads: CASSTIDYEQYF. As DNA, the CDR3 is TGTGCCAGCAGTACAATAGATTACGAGCAGTACTTC.

Only a few counts were recorded for this clonotype. This chain links TRBV20-1 with TRBJ2-3, with 10 bases matching TRBD2. Per germline, CDR1 DFQATT and CDR2 SNEGSKA (reference sequence). The J segment lost 1 base and the V segment lost 6 bases, leaving 19 bases of the junction unmatched. The CDR3 has 19 amino acids. The CDR3 here is CSAASYGTSALWGTDTQYF. The CDR3 coding sequence is TGCAGTGCGGCTAGTTACGGGACTAGCGCCTTGTGGGGCACAGATACGCAGTATTTT.

The chain is built from TRBV12-3 or TRBV12-4 and TRBJ1-1; D is unclear. V dropped 2 bases and J dropped 6 bases, with 16 bases sitting between them. This CDR3 has 15 amino acids. The CDR3 DNA follows: TGTGCCAGCAGTTTACGAGAGGTTAGACGCTCTGAAGCTTTCTTT. Its protein product is CASSLREVRRSEAFF.

Only a few counts were recorded for this clonotype. The chain joins TRBV21-1 to TRBJ2-5; TRBD2, the D gene given by the table, was not confirmed from the DNA. TRBV21-1 has pseudogene status. This CDR3 region has 16 residues. CDR3 coding DNA: TGTGCCAGCAGCAAAAAGGCGGGAGGGCCTGGGAAGACCCAGTACTTC. As protein: CASSKKAGGPGKTQYF.

The chain has TRBV9 and TRBJ1-1; TRBD1 aligns across 7 bases. V dropped 4 bases and J dropped 0; count of bases not matched to a gene: 6. Germline V gives CDR1 SGDLS, CDR2 YYNGEE. The CDR3 is 15 residues long. The CDR3 spells CASSPRQGLNTEAFF. The CDR3 nucleotides are TGTGCCAGCAGCCCACGACAGGGTCTGAACACTGAAGCTTTCTTT.